Listed below are T cell receptor beta chains from one sample, sequenced in a study of T cell changes during pregnancy in multiple sclerosis. Sequencing was performed with immunoSEQ multiplex PCR; in TCRdb, only in-frame clones are kept and a portion is missing. Among over 65,000 clones listed, about 90% were seen once. The specimen was peripheral blood, collected in the second trimester of pregnancy. Every receptor here comes from a female donor with multiple sclerosis, enrolled in a pregnancy study. CDR3s include the opening cysteine and the closing phenylalanine or tryptophan. D genes are given only for firm matches.

.	TRBV10-2	TRBJ2-6	TGCGCCAGCGGCGGTACTGGGGCCAACGTCCTGACTTTC	CASGGTGANVLTF
TRBD1	TRBV7-3	TRBJ1-2	TGTGCCAGCAGCTTGACCGGACAGGGGGGTTATGGCTACACCTTC	CASSLTGQGGYGYTF
.	TRBV2	TRBJ1-3	TGTGCCAGCAAGGGGCCCTCTGGAAACACCATATATTTT	CASKGPSGNTIYF
.	TRBV4-1	TRBJ2-4	TGCGCCAGCAGCCAAGGCACCACGCCTAGGGCCAAAAACATTCAGTACTTC	CASSQGTTPRAKNIQYF
TRBD2	TRBV6-5	TRBJ2-1	TGTGCCAGCCTAAGCGGGGGGCCCGTCAATGAGCAGTTCTTC	CASLSGGPVNEQFF
TRBD2	TRBV6-1	TRBJ2-3	TGTGGGACTAGCGGGGGGGCAGATACGCAGTATTTT	CGTSGGADTQYF
TRBD1	TRBV6-5	TRBJ1-1	TGTGCCAGCAGCTGGGACAGAAACACTGAAGCTTTCTTT	CASSWDRNTEAFF
TRBD1	TRBV5-5	TRBJ2-5	TGTGCCAGCAGCCCTTGGACAGGACAAGAGACCCAGTACTTC	CASSPWTGQETQYF
.	TRBV7-2	TRBJ2-5	TGTGCCAGTAAGGGGACAAACCAAGAGACCCAGTACTTC	CASKGTNQETQYF
TRBD1	TRBV11-2	TRBJ2-2	TGTGCCAGCAGAGTACAGGGGCCTGACACCGGGGAGCTGTTTTTT	CASRVQGPDTGELFF
TRBD2	TRBV6-1	TRBJ2-3	TGTGCCAGCAGTGAAGAAGCGGGGGGATTAGATACGCAGTATTTT	CASSEEAGGLDTQYF